Listed below are T cell receptor beta chains from one sample, sequenced in a study of blood T cells in healthy people across ages. From the 5' RACE reads, TCRdb called clonotypes with MiXCR, one entry per CDR3 protein. Of 650,000 to 800,000 distinct CDR3 sequences listed, 52% are singletons. The source material was blood. Receptor source: a woman over 75 in good health. CDR3s leave out the opening cysteine and the closing phenylalanine or tryptophan. The D gene is left open where the match is weak.

>NA|TRBJ1-1|11|TRBV12-3/TRBV12-4
ASSSAAYTEAF
>NA|TRBJ2-2|12|TRBV20-1
SASEIARAGELF
>NA|TRBJ1-1|9|TRBV18
ASSRQVEAF
>TRBD1|NA|12|TRBV27
ASSSDRGADEQY
>TRBD2|TRBJ2-3|12|TRBV20-1
SARAASGPDTQY
>NA|TRBJ2-1|12|TRBV20-1
SAREGQAYNEQF
>NA|TRBJ2-1|13|TRBV29-1
SVEDGAEGVSEQF
>NA|TRBJ2-3|11|TRBV12-3/TRBV12-4
ASSTQGGDTQY
>TRBD2|TRBJ2-1|12|TRBV7-9
ASSELAVNNEQF
>NA|TRBJ2-5|13|TRBV3-1
ASSQDGAAPGTQY
>NA|TRBJ1-5|13|TRBV20-1
SASGGANSNQPQH
>NA|TRBJ2-5|13|TRBV3-1
ASSQERYLYNEQY
>TRBD2|TRBJ2-1|14|TRBV28
ASSSPSGSSFSEQF
>NA|TRBJ1-1|12|TRBV9
ASNSGAVNTEAF
>NA|TRBJ2-7|11|TRBV20-1
SATRTVTYEQY
>NA|TRBJ2-4|14|TRBV20-1
SARGRDERAKNIQY
>NA|TRBJ2-3|13|TRBV9
ASSLGGGATDTQY
>NA|TRBJ2-4|11|TRBV3-1
ASSQFGAETEY
>TRBD1|TRBJ1-1|11|TRBV29-1
SAVRTGRTEAF
>NA|TRBJ2-7|11|TRBV3-1
ASSHHGPYEQY
>NA|TRBJ1-1|11|TRBV3-1
ASSRFTSPWAF
>TRBD2|TRBJ2-5|13|TRBV7-9
ASRNSAGGLETQY
>TRBD1|NA|13|TRBV20-1
SAFRDRGPYNEQY
>NA|TRBJ1-5|13|TRBV6-4
ASRQDYYSNQPQH
>NA|TRBJ2-5|12|TRBV27
ASSITGSQETLY
>TRBD1|TRBJ2-5|12|TRBV6-6
ASSYGDSQETQY
>TRBD2|TRBJ2-3|13|TRBV20-1
SARMSGGALNTQY
>NA|TRBJ1-4|12|TRBV20-1
SARDSRGAEKLF
>TRBD1|TRBJ1-1|14|TRBV4-3
ASSQETGQRNTEAF
>TRBD2|TRBJ2-2|13|TRBV6-5
ASNPRGDRTGELF
>TRBD1|TRBJ1-1|14|TRBV20-1
SARLTGWGMNTEAF
>TRBD1|TRBJ2-1|13|TRBV7-2
ASSEGQHQYNEQF
>TRBD2|TRBJ2-2|13|TRBV3-1
ASSRRGVNPGELF
>TRBD1|TRBJ1-1|12|TRBV29-1
SALHRTGNTEAF
>TRBD1|TRBJ2-5|13|TRBV13
ASTLGGAVGNEQY